This is a list of T cell receptor beta chains from one sample in a study of long-term antiretroviral therapy in people with HIV. TCRdb keeps only in-frame clones here, not all; method: immunoSEQ multiplex PCR. Altogether just over 15,000 clones are present, approximately 80% being singletons, with the ten largest covering around 17%. The sequencing here drew on unsorted PBMCs, taken just before starting antiretroviral therapy. These receptors all come from a man aged 35 to 55 with HIV. The CDR3 runs from the conserved cysteine through the conserved F or W.

CDR3: CASRTKGITEAFF; J: TRBJ1-1; V: TRBV2
CDR3: CAWTPGHQQDTQYF; J: TRBJ2-3; V: TRBV30
CDR3: CASSPWTGAGNEQYF; J: TRBJ2-7; V: TRBV19
CDR3: CASSLVQGGETEAFF; J: TRBJ1-1; V: TRBV5-1
CDR3: CASSYSGQGGEKLFF; J: TRBJ1-4; V: TRBV6-5
CDR3: CASSPPEGGAFEQYF; J: TRBJ2-7; V: TRBV19
CDR3: CASRQPGTGNTEAFF; J: TRBJ1-1; V: TRBV19
CDR3: CASATRDKYQPQHF; J: TRBJ1-5; V: TRBV19
CDR3: CASSIGAQRTYPEAFF; J: TRBJ1-1; V: TRBV19
CDR3: CASSYGGAGYEQYF; J: TRBJ2-7; V: TRBV6-6
CDR3: CASSPRHSNEKLFF; J: TRBJ1-4; V: TRBV9
CDR3: CASSERGRRNEQFF; J: TRBJ2-1; V: TRBV5-4
CDR3: CASSRNPQNTGELFF; J: TRBJ2-2; V: TRBV14
CDR3: CASSPYSRNYGYTF; J: TRBJ1-2; V: TRBV28
CDR3: CASSPQGVYTEAFF; J: TRBJ1-1; V: TRBV11-3
CDR3: CASSEAQAATNSNQPQHF; J: TRBJ1-5; V: TRBV2
CDR3: CAWSVDRTVNTEAFF; J: TRBJ1-1; V: TRBV30
CDR3: CASKPSMGAGQFF; J: TRBJ2-1; V: TRBV5-4
CDR3: CASSAQGPQETQYF; J: TRBJ2-5; V: TRBV9
CDR3: CASSLPPGLPIF; J: TRBJ2-1; V: TRBV2
CDR3: CAISDGTAETQYF; J: TRBJ2-5; V: TRBV10-3
CDR3: CASSSGHSSSGANVLTF; J: TRBJ2-6; V: TRBV2
CDR3: CASRGLGDRENYGYTF; J: TRBJ1-2; V: TRBV19
CDR3: CASSHRTGVNEKLFF; J: TRBJ1-4; V: TRBV4-2
CDR3: CAWSGLETQYF; J: TRBJ2-5; V: TRBV30
CDR3: CASSLDSINVYGYTF; J: TRBJ1-2; V: TRBV6-6
CDR3: CASSYSPGNTGELFF; J: TRBJ2-2; V: TRBV6-5
CDR3: CASSLGQGTYGYTF; J: TRBJ1-2; V: TRBV7-9
CDR3: CASSSGGYNEQFF; J: TRBJ2-1; V: TRBV11-3
CDR3: CASSQPIYLSYEQYF; J: TRBJ2-7; V: TRBV23-1
CDR3: CASSPVTGELFF; J: TRBJ2-2; V: TRBV18
CDR3: CSVDGQKNTEAFF; J: TRBJ1-1; V: TRBV29-1
CDR3: CASSQEDYGTPIYEQYF; J: TRBJ2-7; V: TRBV4-1
CDR3: CASSLVAGAQETQYF; J: TRBJ2-5; V: TRBV5-4
CDR3: CASSLGGGPNTEAFF; J: TRBJ1-1; V: TRBV5-1
CDR3: CASSVETGFSYGYTF; J: TRBJ1-2; V: TRBV9
CDR3: CATSGSITPGDQPQHF; J: TRBJ1-5; V: TRBV15
CDR3: CASSLGVIAGEETQYF; J: TRBJ2-5; V: TRBV7-3
CDR3: CAWSVLGGYNEQFF; J: TRBJ2-1; V: TRBV30
CDR3: CASSLEGQSSDEQYF; J: TRBJ2-7; V: TRBV9
CDR3: CASSQREDWSEQFF; J: TRBJ2-1; V: TRBV4-1
CDR3: CASSEMAGINNYGYTF; J: TRBJ1-2; V: TRBV6-1
CDR3: CASSITNTDTQYF; J: TRBJ2-3; V: TRBV28
CDR3: CASSLVSVTEAFF; J: TRBJ1-1; V: TRBV7-9
CDR3: CAADADILYEQYF; J: TRBJ2-7; V: TRBV30
CDR3: CASSPGLAGGPTALTHEQFF; J: TRBJ2-1; V: TRBV10-2
CDR3: CASSQKYEQYF; J: TRBJ2-7; V: TRBV13
CDR3: CSVVGTSGGSTDTQYF; J: TRBJ2-3; V: TRBV29-1
CDR3: CASSRPRGAETNEKLFF; J: TRBJ1-4; V: TRBV7-2
CDR3: CAISEWASGGYNEQFF; J: TRBJ2-1; V: TRBV10-3
CDR3: CASSPTQVLYEQYF; J: TRBJ2-7; V: TRBV27
CDR3: CASSDGHTRGEQYF; J: TRBJ2-7; V: TRBV5-1
CDR3: CASSLGGNYNQPQHF; J: TRBJ1-5; V: TRBV7-8
CDR3: CASSEVEWVGNTEAFF; J: TRBJ1-1; V: TRBV6-1
CDR3: CASSPGTSGNTIYF; J: TRBJ1-3; V: TRBV6-5